The 5 T cell receptor beta chains given below trace back to one sample, sequenced in a study of cytomegalovirus exposure and HLA in healthy donors. The PCR employed 60 Vbeta primers together with 13 Jbeta primers. Only in-frame clones appear in the TCRdb table, and some are missing; sequencing was by immunoSEQ multiplex PCR. This sample has more than 150,000 clones, with roughly 80% found just once. The sample comprised PBMCs. These receptors were collected from a boy aged 5-17 years in good health and CMV-seronegative.

The chain carries TRBV13 and TRBJ2-7, with 9 bases matching TRBD1. This CDR3 comprises 17 residues. The germline V gene has CDR1 PRHDT and CDR2 FYEKMQ (reference sequence). The V gene end was trimmed by 7 bases and the J gene end by 3 bases; junction bases not matched to a gene: 16. CDR3 sequence reads: CASTLKGWGQGHYEQYF. The CDR3 nucleotides are TGTGCCAGCACCCTTAAGGGCTGGGGACAGGGTCACTACGAGCAGTACTTC.

The gene calls are TRBV19 and TRBJ2-7; 9 positions agree with TRBD1. The junction had 7 bases not matched to a gene; V was cut back by 10 bases and J by 3 bases. The CDR3 runs to 13 residues. Germline V gene data show CDR1 as LNHDA and CDR2 as SQIVND (reference sequence). CDR3 coding DNA: TGTGCCACTCAACGGGACAGGGACTACGAGCAGTACTTC. This codes for CATQRDRDYEQYF.

CDR3 bases: TGCGCCAGCCTCGGGACAGGCCACTCTGGAAACACCATATATTTT. Protein: CASLGTGHSGNTIYF. The chain employs TRBV4-1 and TRBJ1-3, with TRBD1 matching over 8 bases. This CDR3 is built from 15 residues. The J segment lost 0 bases and the V segment lost 8 bases, leaving 6 bases of the junction unmatched. Looked up from germline, CDR1 is MGHRA and CDR2 is YSYEKL.

This chain joins TRBV5-1 and TRBJ2-3, with D uncertain. The CDR3 length is 14 residues. Trimming shortened V by 0 bases and J by 2 bases, and 7 bases separated the two germline ends. Germline lookup yields CDR1 SGHRS and CDR2 YFSETQ. CDR3: CASSLGLLTDTQYF. The CDR3 DNA is TGCGCCAGCAGCTTGGGGCTGCTCACAGATACGCAGTATTTT.

The genes are TRBV11-3 and TRBJ2-3; the D is unclear. Germline V gene sequence: CDR1 SGHNT, CDR2 YENEEA. The V end was cut by 2 bases, the J end by 5 bases, with 11 bases between. This CDR3 is built from 14 residues. Written as DNA, the CDR3 is TGTGCCAGCAGCTTAAATCCGCGTCTAGATACGCAGTATTTT. Its protein product is CASSLNPRLDTQYF.